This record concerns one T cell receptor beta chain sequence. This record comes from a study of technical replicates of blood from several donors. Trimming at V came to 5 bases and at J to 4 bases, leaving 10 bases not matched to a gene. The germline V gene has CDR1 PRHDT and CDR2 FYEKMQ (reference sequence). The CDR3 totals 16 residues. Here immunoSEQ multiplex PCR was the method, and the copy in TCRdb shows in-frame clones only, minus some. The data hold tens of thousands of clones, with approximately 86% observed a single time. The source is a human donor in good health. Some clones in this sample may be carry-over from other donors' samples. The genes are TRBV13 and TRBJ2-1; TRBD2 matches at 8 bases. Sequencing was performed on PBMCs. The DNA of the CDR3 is TGTGCCAGCAGCCCCCAGGGGCGGGGGGTATACAATGAGCAGTTCTTC. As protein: CASSPQGRGVYNEQFF.